One sample yielded the 19 T cell receptor beta chains listed below, sequenced in a study of PD-1 blockade in classical Hodgkin lymphoma. Time point in this sample: newly diagnosed, previously untreated cHL patient sample. Sequencing used immunoSEQ multiplex PCR; TCRdb keeps in-frame clones, though not all of them. The sample holds more than 20,000 clones, approximately 94% seen once. The specimen was peripheral blood mononuclear cells (PBMCs). The receptors were gathered from a human donor with classical Hodgkin lymphoma.

The genes are TRBV7-9 and TRBJ1-1; D is ambiguous. The V end was cut by 5 bases, the J end by 12 bases, with 16 bases between. The CDR3 is 12 amino acids. Germline-derived CDR1 and CDR2 are SEHNR and FQNEAQ (reference sequence). The CDR3: CASSQRPGFTFF. CDR3 DNA sequence: TGTGCCAGCAGCCAAAGGCCGGGGTTTACTTTCTTT.

The CDR3 coding sequence is TGTGCCCCCTCGGTTTGTTGGGACAGGGGTCGAAATGAGCAGTTCTTC. Translating gives CAPSVCWDRGRNEQFF. The chain links TRBV13 to TRBJ2-1; 10 bases fit TRBD1. V lost 11 bases to trimming and J lost 7 bases; unmatched junction nucleotides: 17. From germline, CDR1 is PRHDT and CDR2 FYEKMQ (reference sequence). The CDR3 covers 16 residues.

This clone was detected only a few times. The CDR3 spells CASSFFLAPEGEQFF. CDR3 DNA sequence: TGTGCCAGCAGCTTTTTTCTAGCGCCGGAGGGTGAGCAGTTCTTC. This chain uses TRBV7-9 with TRBJ2-1, with TRBD2 as a possible D gene (6 bases). The V gene's germline CDR1 is SEHNR and CDR2 FQNEAQ (reference sequence). V lost 3 bases and J lost 9, with 18 bases in between. The CDR3 covers 15 residues.

The rearrangement uses TRBV5-5 and TRBJ1-2, with D possibly matching TRBD1 (6 bases). The CDR3 loop spans 15 amino acids. The V and J ends lost 3 bases and 3 bases respectively, with 15 bases between them. Germline V gene sequence: CDR1 SGHKS, CDR2 YYEKEE (reference sequence). The CDR3 region has the DNA TGTGCCAGCAGCTCCGGGGGCGCTATAGACTATGGCTACACCTTC. It is translated as CASSSGGAIDYGYTF. Drawing the rest from reference TRBV5-5 and TRBJ1-2, the complete variable domain is DAGVTQSPTHLIKTRGQQVTLRCSPISGHKSVSWYQQVLGQGPQFIFQYYEKEERGRGNFPDRFSARQFPNYSSELNVNALLLGDSALYLCASSSGGAIDYGYTFGSGTRLTVV.

The V and J genes are TRBV4-1 and TRBJ1-1; the D is unclear. The CDR3 is made up of 13 amino acids. V lost 1 base to trimming and J lost 0 bases, with 3 bases between them. CDR1 is MGHRA and CDR2 is YSYEKL in the germline V gene. The CDR3 reads CASSQGMNTEAFF. The CDR3 DNA follows: TGCGCCAGCAGCCAAGGAATGAACACTGAAGCTTTCTTT.

The V gene is TRBV5-1, the J gene TRBJ2-3; 12 bases agree with TRBD2. The germline gives CDR1 SGHRS, CDR2 YFSETQ. The V segment lost 6 bases and the J segment 7 bases; nucleotides outside the gene matches: 6. The CDR3 consists of 14 residues. The CDR3 sequence: CASILAGGINTQYF. The CDR3 DNA is TGCGCCAGCATCCTAGCGGGGGGGATAAATACGCAGTATTTT.

This sequence joins TRBV7-8 and TRBJ1-5; no clear D. The CDR3 spans 13 residues. V was trimmed by 3 bases and J by 4 bases, leaving 7 bases between them. CDR1 SGHVS and CDR2 FQNEAQ come from the germline V gene. The CDR3 DNA is TGTGCCAGCAGCTTGGACGCAAATCAGCCCCAGCATTTT. Protein product: CASSLDANQPQHF.

This clone was found once. V gene TRBV9 combines with J gene TRBJ1-1, with TRBD1 as a possible D gene (5 bases). This CDR3 region has 14 residues. The V and J ends lost 7 bases and 3 bases respectively, with 16 bases between them. Germline V gives CDR1 SGDLS, CDR2 YYNGEE. CDR3 sequence: CASGPQQGDTEAFF. In nucleotides, the CDR3 is TGTGCCAGCGGCCCACAGCAGGGTGACACTGAAGCTTTCTTT. Combining the CDR3 with reference TRBV9 and TRBJ1-1 gives the whole variable domain DSGVTQTPKHLITATGQRVTLRCSPRSGDLSVYWYQQSLDQGLQFLIQYYNGEERAKGNILERFSAQQFPDLHSELNLSSLELGDSALYFCASGPQQGDTEAFFGQGTRLTVV.

The sample holds one count of this clone. The V call is TRBV6-5, the J call TRBJ1-5; tentatively, D is TRBD1 (5 bases). The germline CDR1 and CDR2 sequences are MNHEY and SVGAGI. V lost 0 bases, J lost 2 bases, and 8 bases lay in between. The CDR3 runs to 15 residues. The CDR3 sequence: CASSYSGARNQPQHF. DNA of the CDR3: TGTGCCAGCAGTTACTCAGGGGCACGCAATCAGCCCCAGCATTTT.

The chain recombines TRBV6-6 with TRBJ2-5, with a weak D call TRBD2 (5 bases). This CDR3 comprises 15 residues. Trimming pared 8 bases from V and 1 base from J, leaving 17 bases between. Germline loops: CDR1 MNHNY, CDR2 SVGAGI (reference sequence). The CDR3 is CASGPRRVFQETQYF. The CDR3 coding sequence is TGTGCCAGCGGCCCGAGGCGGGTTTTCCAAGAGACCCAGTACTTC.

The CDR3 DNA reads as TGTGCCAGCAGTCTAGGGGTAAGGTCACCCCTCCACTTT. Amino acids: CASSLGVRSPLHF. The rearrangement joins TRBV27 to TRBJ1-6, with a tentative D call TRBD1 (5 bases). The CDR3 covers 13 residues. V dropped 5 bases and J dropped 10 bases, with 12 bases sitting between them. Germline V gene data show CDR1 as MNHEY and CDR2 as SMNVEV (reference sequence).

The chain is built from TRBV7-2 and TRBJ1-1, with unresolved D. Germline assignment: CDR1 SGHTA and CDR2 FQGNSA. Trimming shortened V by 4 bases and J by 5 bases, and 14 bases separated the two germline ends. The CDR3 length is 14 residues. As DNA, the CDR3 is TGTGCCAGCAGCTCAGAAGTCGGGTTAACTGAAGCTTTCTTT. Its translation is CASSSEVGLTEAFF.

The rearrangement joins TRBV7-2 to TRBJ2-5, with 11 bases identical to TRBD2. This CDR3 is 16 amino acids long. Germline CDR1 SGHTA, CDR2 FQGNSA. Trimming took 4 bases from V and 4 from J; bases not matched to a gene: 8. In nucleotides, the CDR3 is TGTGCCAGCAGCTCCCGCCGGCTAGCGGGGGGAGAGACCCAGTACTTC. This translates into CASSSRRLAGGETQYF.

The gene calls are TRBV6-5 and TRBJ2-7, with D unclear. This CDR3 comprises 14 residues. In germline, CDR1 is MNHEY, CDR2 SVGAGI. With 6 bases removed from V and 0 bases from J, the gap between germline ends came to 12 bases. The CDR3 loop reads CASRYRTSSYEQYF. The CDR3 region has the DNA TGTGCCAGCAGGTACCGAACGAGCTCCTACGAGCAGTACTTC.

The V and J genes are TRBV6-4 and TRBJ1-2, with TRBD1 as a possible D gene (5 bases). Looked up from germline, CDR1 is MRHNA and CDR2 is SNTAGT. CDR3 length: 15 amino acids. Trimming stripped 3 bases from V and 5 bases from J, with 16 bases between. CDR3 coding DNA: TGTGCCAGCAGTGAGAAAGGGGACTCAGGGTATGGCTACACCTTC. Its protein is CASSEKGDSGYGYTF.

V gene TRBV9 combines with J gene TRBJ2-3, with D tentatively TRBD2 (5 bases). In germline, CDR1 is SGDLS, CDR2 YYNGEE. Between the trimmed V and J ends, which lost 0 bases and 4 bases, there was a span of 12 bases. The CDR3 runs to 15 residues. As DNA, the CDR3 is TGTGCCAGCAGCGTAGGGGCGAGGAGGCCAGATACGCAGTATTTT. Its translation is CASSVGARRPDTQYF.

The genes are TRBV6-1 and TRBJ2-5; D remains ambiguous. Germline CDR1 and CDR2: MNHNS and SASEGT. Trimming cost V 2 bases and J 1 base, with 11 bases left between them. The CDR3 totals 15 residues. In DNA form, the CDR3 reads TGTGCCAGCAGTGAAAAGTGGCAGGCCCAAGAGACCCAGTACTTC. It codes for CASSEKWQAQETQYF.

This chain connects TRBV4-1 to TRBJ1-4; D is unresolved. This CDR3 is 14 amino acids long. Germline assignment: CDR1 MGHRA and CDR2 YSYEKL. V shed 0 bases and J shed 6 bases, with 8 bases lying between them. CDR3: CASSQDPGDEKLFF. CDR3 DNA: TGCGCCAGCAGCCAAGATCCCGGTGATGAAAAACTGTTTTTT.

This chain connects TRBV11-2 to TRBJ2-2; D remains ambiguous. V shed 4 bases and J shed 6 bases, with 9 bases lying between them. CDR1 is SGHAT, CDR2 FQNNGV, per germline. The CDR3 has 13 residues. CDR3 sequence: CASSWNSPGELFF. In nucleotides, the CDR3 is TGTGCCAGCAGCTGGAACAGTCCCGGGGAGCTGTTTTTT. Full variable domain (remainder filled in from reference TRBV11-2 and TRBJ2-2): EAGVAQSPRYKIIEKRQSVAFWCNPISGHATLYWYQQILGQGPKLLIQFQNNGVVDDSQLPKDRFSAERLKGVDSTLKIQPAKLEDSAVYLCASSWNSPGELFFGEGSRLTVL.